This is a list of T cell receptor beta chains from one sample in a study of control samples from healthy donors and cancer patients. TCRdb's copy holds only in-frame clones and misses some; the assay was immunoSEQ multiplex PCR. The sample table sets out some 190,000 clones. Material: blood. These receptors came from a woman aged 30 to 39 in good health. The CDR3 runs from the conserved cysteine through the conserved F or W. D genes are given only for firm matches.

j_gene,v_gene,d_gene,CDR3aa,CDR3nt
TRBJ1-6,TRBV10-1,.,CASSKTYNSPLHF,TGCGCCAGCAGTAAGACCTATAATTCACCCCTCCACTTT
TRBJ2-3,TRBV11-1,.,CASSTITGGGPDTQYF,TGTGCCAGCAGTACCATTACTGGGGGGGGCCCCGATACGCAGTATTTT
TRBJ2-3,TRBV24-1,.,CATSDLPLRGTTSTDTQYF,TGTGCCACCAGTGATTTGCCTCTTCGGGGAACTACTAGCACAGATACGCAGTATTTT
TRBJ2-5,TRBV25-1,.,CASTGTPEETQYF,TGTGCCAGTACCGGGACTCCAGAGGAGACCCAGTACTTC
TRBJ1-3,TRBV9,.,CASSPQGEAGNTIYF,TGTGCCAGCAGCCCTCAGGGCGAGGCTGGAAACACCATATATTTT
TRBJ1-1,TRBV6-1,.,CASSELRGTEAFF,TGTGCCAGCAGTGAACTTCGAGGGACTGAAGCTTTCTTT
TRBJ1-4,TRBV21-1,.,CASSPANRDKSEKLFF,TGTGCCAGCAGCCCTGCGAACCGGGACAAAAGCGAAAAACTGTTTTTT
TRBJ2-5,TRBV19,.,CASSVRGRGQETQYF,TGTGCCAGTAGTGTCAGGGGCCGGGGGCAAGAGACCCAGTACTTC
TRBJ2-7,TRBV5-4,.,CASRETGRTSYEQYF,TGTGCCAGCAGGGAAACAGGGCGGACCTCCTACGAGCAGTACTTC
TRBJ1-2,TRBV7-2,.,CASSLDAFYGYTF,TGTGCCAGCAGCTTAGATGCATTCTATGGCTACACCTTC
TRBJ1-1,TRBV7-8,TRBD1,CASSFNQQGRNTEAFF,TGTGCCAGCAGCTTTAACCAACAGGGGAGGAACACTGAAGCTTTCTTT
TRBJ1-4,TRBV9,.,CASSVDLGGKLFF,TGTGCCAGCAGCGTAGACCTGGGGGGAAAACTGTTTTTT
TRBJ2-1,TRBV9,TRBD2,CASSVGTSGYNEQFF,TGTGCCAGCAGCGTCGGGACTAGCGGGTACAATGAGCAGTTCTTC
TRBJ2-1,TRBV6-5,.,CASSSTPARLGFF,TGTGCCAGCAGTTCCACTCCTGCCCGTCTTGGGTTCTTC
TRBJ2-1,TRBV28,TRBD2,CASRRERGGLDNEQFF,TGTGCCAGCAGGCGGGAGCGGGGGGGCCTGGACAATGAGCAGTTCTTC
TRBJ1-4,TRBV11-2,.,CASSLWMDNEKLFF,TGTGCCAGCAGCTTATGGATGGATAATGAAAAACTGTTTTTT
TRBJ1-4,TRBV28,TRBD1,CASNRQGGEKLFF,TGTGCCAGCAACCGACAGGGTGGTGAAAAACTGTTTTTT
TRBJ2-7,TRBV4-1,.,CASSQDHGSSYEQYF,TGCGCCAGCAGCCAAGATCACGGCAGCTCCTACGAGCAGTACTTC
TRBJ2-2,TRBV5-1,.,CASSLAGRRELFF,TGCGCCAGCAGCTTGGCCGGTCGGCGGGAGCTGTTTTTT
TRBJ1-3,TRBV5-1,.,CASSLGPGSGNTIYF,TGCGCCAGCAGCTTAGGGCCGGGCTCTGGAAACACCATATATTTT
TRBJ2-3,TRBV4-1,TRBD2,CASSSTSGSTDTQYF,TGCGCCAGCAGCTCAACTAGCGGGAGCACAGATACGCAGTATTTT
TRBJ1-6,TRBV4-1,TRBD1,CASSLWGQSYNSPLHF,TGCGCCAGCAGCCTCTGGGGACAGTCCTATAATTCACCCCTCCACTTT
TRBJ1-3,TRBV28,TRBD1,CASSRQGRGNTIYF,TGTGCCAGCAGTCGACAGGGGAGAGGAAACACCATATATTTT
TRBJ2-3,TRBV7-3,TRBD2,CASSSLGSGGASTQYF,TGTGCCAGCAGCTCCCTTGGGAGCGGGGGGGCCTCTACGCAGTATTTT
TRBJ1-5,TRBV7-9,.,CASSLGGGRQPQHF,TGTGCCAGCAGCTTAGGCGGCGGAAGGCAGCCCCAGCATTTT
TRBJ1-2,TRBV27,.,CASSPSWQFYGYTF,TGTGCCAGCTCGCCCTCTTGGCAGTTCTATGGCTACACCTTC
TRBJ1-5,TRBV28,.,CASRALGNQPQHF,TGTGCCAGCAGAGCCCTTGGGAATCAGCCCCAGCATTTT
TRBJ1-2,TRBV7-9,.,CASRGRTYGYTF,TGTGCCAGCAGAGGACGGACCTATGGCTACACCTTC
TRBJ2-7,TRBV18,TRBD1,CASYRTGSYEQYF,TGTGCCAGCTACCGGACAGGGTCCTACGAGCAGTACTTC
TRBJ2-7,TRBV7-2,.,CASSGGKYEQYF,TGTGCCAGCAGCGGGGGGAAGTACGAGCAGTACTTC
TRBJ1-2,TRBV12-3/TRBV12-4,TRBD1,CASRQTGVGYTF,TGTGCCAGCAGACAGACAGGGGTTGGCTACACCTTC
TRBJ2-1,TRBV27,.,CASSLGPEFTYNEQFF,TGTGCCAGCAGTTTGGGCCCCGAGTTTACCTACAATGAGCAGTTCTTC
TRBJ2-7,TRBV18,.,CASSPASLTYEQYF,TGTGCCAGCTCACCCGCCTCCCTGACCTACGAGCAGTACTTC
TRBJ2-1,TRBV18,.,CASSPGSGGYNEQFF,TGTGCCAGCTCACCAGGGAGTGGGGGCTACAATGAGCAGTTCTTC
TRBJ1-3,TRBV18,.,CASSLDSSGNTIYF,TGTGCCAGCTCACTAGACAGCTCTGGAAACACCATATATTTT
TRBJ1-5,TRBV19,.,CASSIWRANQPQHF,TGTGCCAGTAGTATTTGGCGAGCGAATCAGCCCCAGCATTTT
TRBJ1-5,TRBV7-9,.,CASSLDKEGKNQPQHF,TGTGCCAGCAGCTTAGATAAGGAAGGGAAGAATCAGCCCCAGCATTTT
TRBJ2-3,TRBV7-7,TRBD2,CASSPAPGTSGEQYF,TGTGCTAGCAGCCCCGCCCCCGGGACTAGCGGGGAACAGTATTTT
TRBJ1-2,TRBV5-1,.,CASSGNGRDYGYTF,TGCGCCAGCAGCGGTAATGGCAGGGACTATGGCTACACCTTC
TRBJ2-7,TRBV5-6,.,CASSPDPQGGHEQYF,TGTGCCAGCAGCCCGGACCCCCAGGGGGGTCACGAGCAGTACTTC
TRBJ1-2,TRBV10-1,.,CASSDPGAGYTF,TGCGCCAGCAGTGACCCGGGGGCTGGCTACACCTTC
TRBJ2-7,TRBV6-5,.,CASRTGLREQYF,TGTGCCAGCAGGACAGGACTAAGGGAGCAGTACTTC
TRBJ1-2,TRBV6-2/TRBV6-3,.,CASSYGRVSTQPYGYTF,TGTGCCAGCAGTTACGGGCGGGTGTCTACACAGCCCTATGGCTACACCTTC
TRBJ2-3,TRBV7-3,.,CASSFGTSTDTQYF,TGTGCCAGCAGCTTCGGGACTAGCACAGATACGCAGTATTTT
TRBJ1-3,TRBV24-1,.,CATSALEGGNTIYF,TGTGCCACCAGTGCCCTAGAAGGTGGAAACACCATATATTTT
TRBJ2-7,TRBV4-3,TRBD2,CASSRLGLAGYEQYF,TGCGCCAGCAGCCGCCTTGGACTAGCGGGCTACGAGCAGTACTTC
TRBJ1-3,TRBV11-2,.,CASSLAVGRRNTIYF,TGTGCCAGCAGCTTAGCTGTAGGTCGGAGAAACACCATATATTTT
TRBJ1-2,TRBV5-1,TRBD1,CASSLPGTGNGYTF,TGCGCCAGCAGCTTGCCCGGGACAGGGAATGGCTACACCTTC
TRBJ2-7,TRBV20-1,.,CSARWDYEQYF,TGCAGTGCCAGGTGGGATTACGAGCAGTACTTC
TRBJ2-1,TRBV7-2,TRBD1,CASSPPYRGLRNEQFF,TGTGCCAGCAGCCCACCGTACAGGGGGCTCAGAAATGAGCAGTTCTTC